One and the same sample provided the 15 T cell receptor beta chains below, sequenced in a study of T cell responses to AZD1222 COVID-19 vaccine. The method was immunoSEQ multiplex PCR; TCRdb's version includes in-frame clones alone and lacks a portion of them. The sample holds 100,000 to 150,000 clones, about nine tenths seen once. Sequenced material: peripheral blood, taken on day 0 of AZD1222 vaccination. The receptor set was obtained from an adult in good health.

The chain recombines TRBV7-2 with TRBJ2-5; the D is unclear. Between the trimmed V and J ends, which lost 3 bases and 7 bases, there was a span of 18 bases. CDR1 is SGHTA and CDR2 is FQGNSA in the germline V gene. This CDR3 has 15 residues. CDR3 residues: CASSFEPTTLGTQYF. The CDR3 DNA reads as TGTGCCAGCAGCTTTGAACCCACTACTTTAGGGACCCAGTACTTC.

The chain combines TRBV6-6 with TRBJ1-5; 7 bases match TRBD1. V trimming: 6 bases; J trimming: 3 bases; junction bases outside the gene matches: 20. The CDR3 sequence is 19 residues long. Germline V gives CDR1 MNHNY, CDR2 SVGAGI (reference sequence). CDR3 nucleotide sequence: TGTGCCAGCAGCTCATCTGCCCGACAGGGCCGGGGCTACAATCAGCCCCAGCATTTT. Translation gives CASSSSARQGRGYNQPQHF.

The chain combines TRBV7-2 with TRBJ1-2; 7 nucleotides match TRBD1. This CDR3 contains 15 residues. The junction had 10 bases not matched to a gene; V was cut back by 2 bases and J by 7 bases. Per germline, CDR1 SGHTA and CDR2 FQGNSA. The CDR3 loop is CASSLYLEGARGYTF. The CDR3 DNA follows: TGTGCCAGCAGCTTATATTTGGAGGGGGCGCGTGGCTACACCTTC.

The V gene is TRBV18, the J gene TRBJ1-4; D remains unclear. The CDR3 consists of 13 residues. The V end was cut by 5 bases, the J end by 7 bases, with 11 bases between. Germline CDR1 is KGHSH and CDR2 is LQKENI. This CDR3 is CASSSLGSEKLFF. In nucleotides, the CDR3 is TGTGCCAGCTCATCACTTGGCTCTGAAAAACTGTTTTTT.

The chain carries TRBV7-2 and TRBJ1-3; no clear D. The V gene's germline CDR1 is SGHTA and CDR2 FQGNSA. This CDR3 region has 18 residues. The V end lost 1 base, the J end lost 0 bases, and 16 bases lay between the germline ends. The CDR3 region is CASSLDPLSGNSGNTIYF. In DNA, the CDR3 is TGTGCCAGCAGCTTAGATCCGCTCTCGGGGAACTCTGGAAACACCATATATTTT.

This clone was recorded once. This rearrangement joins TRBV28 to TRBJ1-3; 8 bases map to TRBD1. The CDR3 is 15 amino acids. Trimming removed 4 bases from V and 4 bases from J; junction bases left unmatched: 6. CDR1 and CDR2 from the germline V gene are MDHEN and SYDVKM. CDR3 loop: CASSSSTGEGNTIYF. The CDR3 region has the DNA TGTGCCAGCAGTTCCTCGACAGGGGAGGGAAACACCATATATTTT.

V and J are TRBV5-1 and TRBJ1-1; 11 bases are shared with TRBD1. Trimming removed 6 bases from V and 5 bases from J; junction bases left unmatched: 12. The germline CDR1 and CDR2 sequences are SGHRS and YFSETQ. There are 16 residues in the CDR3. DNA for the CDR3: TGCGCCAGCAAGTCTTCCTGGGGACAGGGGGAAACTGAAGCTTTCTTT. Protein: CASKSSWGQGETEAFF.

This clone was detected only once. The chain recombines TRBV18 with TRBJ1-1; no clear D gene. Germline CDR1 KGHSH, CDR2 LQKENI. V was trimmed by 6 bases and J by 3 bases, leaving 17 bases between them. This CDR3 is built from 15 residues. The CDR3: CASSPDEYGDTEAFF. For the CDR3, the DNA is TGTGCCAGCTCGCCGGACGAGTACGGAGACACTGAAGCTTTCTTT.

The chain joins TRBV6-2 or TRBV6-3 to TRBJ2-7, with D uncertain. CDR3 size: 17 residues. Trimming removed 5 bases at V and 5 bases at J, with 25 bases between. Per germline, CDR1 MNHEY and CDR2 SVGEGT. CDR3 DNA sequence: TGTGCCAGCAGTCAACTTTCCCCACTCCACCCGGGCCACGAGCAGTACTTC. Amino acid sequence: CASSQLSPLHPGHEQYF.

J is TRBJ2-5 and V is TRBV11-2; TRBD1 aligns across 8 bases. Germline loops: CDR1 SGHAT, CDR2 FQNNGV. With V trimmed by 5 bases and J by 4 bases, 3 bases remained unmatched. This CDR3 contains 13 residues. CDR3 residues: CASSKDRGETQYF. For the CDR3, the DNA is TGTGCCAGCAGCAAAGACAGGGGAGAGACCCAGTACTTC. Variable domain in full (rest from reference TRBV11-2 and TRBJ2-5): EAGVAQSPRYKIIEKRQSVAFWCNPISGHATLYWYQQILGQGPKLLIQFQNNGVVDDSQLPKDRFSAERLKGVDSTLKIQPAKLEDSAVYLCASSKDRGETQYFGPGTRLLVL.

The CDR3 sequence: CATSASARKTGELFF. In DNA form, the CDR3 reads TGTGCCACCAGTGCCTCGGCTAGAAAGACCGGGGAGCTGTTTTTT. The chain recombines TRBV24-1 with TRBJ2-2; D not certain. The CDR3 consists of 15 residues. The V and J ends lost 5 bases and 5 bases respectively, with 14 bases between them. Germline assignment: CDR1 KGHDR and CDR2 SFDVKD.

Remarks on this clone: At the DNA level, this CDR3 is encoded by other sequences in the same sample as well. The CDR3 protein is CASSQGTGVVSPLHF. CDR3 sequence (DNA): TGCGCCAGCAGCCAAGGGACAGGGGTTGTTTCACCCCTCCACTTT. The gene calls are TRBV4-3 and TRBJ1-6; 9 bases match TRBD1. The CDR3 is 15 residues long. Germline V CDR1 and CDR2: LGHNA, YSLEER. J was trimmed by 9 bases and V by 1 base; bases with no gene match: 4.

The V gene is TRBV11-2, the J gene TRBJ1-1; 8 bases match TRBD1. The CDR3 extends over 14 amino acids. The germline CDR1 and CDR2 sequences are SGHAT and FQNNGV. With 5 bases clipped from V and 5 bases from J, the junction kept 7 bases outside the gene matches. For the CDR3, the DNA is TGTGCCAGCAGCACTGACAGGGGTTCTACTGAAGCTTTCTTT. The encoded protein is CASSTDRGSTEAFF.

The chain has TRBV7-2 and TRBJ1-2, with 7 nucleotides matching TRBD1. Germline V CDR1 and CDR2: SGHTA, FQGNSA. Trimming took 5 bases from V and 1 from J; bases not matched to a gene: 10. The CDR3 contains 16 residues. CDR3 coding DNA: TGTGCCAGCAGCAAATGGCACAGGGGTGGTAACTATGGCTACACCTTC. Amino acids: CASSKWHRGGNYGYTF.

The chain employs TRBV16 and TRBJ1-1; D unclear. Trimming took off 2 bases at V and 5 bases at J, with 9 bases between the two ends. The CDR3 totals 13 residues. CDR1 is KGHSY, CDR2 FQNENV, per germline. The CDR3 DNA sequence: TGTGCCAGCAGCCAAGGAATCCAAACTGAAGCTTTCTTT. This gives the protein CASSQGIQTEAFF.